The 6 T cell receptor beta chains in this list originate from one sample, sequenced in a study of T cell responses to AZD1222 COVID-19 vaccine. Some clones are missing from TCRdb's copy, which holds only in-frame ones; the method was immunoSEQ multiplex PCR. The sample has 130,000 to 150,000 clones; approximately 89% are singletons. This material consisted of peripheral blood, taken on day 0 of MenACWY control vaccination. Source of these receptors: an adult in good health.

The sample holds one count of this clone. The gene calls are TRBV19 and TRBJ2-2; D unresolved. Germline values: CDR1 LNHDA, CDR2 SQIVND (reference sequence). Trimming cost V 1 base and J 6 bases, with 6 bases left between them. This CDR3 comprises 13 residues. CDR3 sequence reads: CASSIGDPGELFF. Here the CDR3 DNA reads TGTGCCAGTAGTATAGGGGATCCCGGGGAGCTGTTTTTT.

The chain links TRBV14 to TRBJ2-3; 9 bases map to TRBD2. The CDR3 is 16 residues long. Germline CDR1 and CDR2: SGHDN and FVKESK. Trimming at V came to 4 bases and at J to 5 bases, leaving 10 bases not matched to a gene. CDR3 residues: CASSPLGGRGRDTQYF. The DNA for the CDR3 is TGTGCCAGCAGCCCCTTGGGCGGGAGGGGAAGAGATACGCAGTATTTT. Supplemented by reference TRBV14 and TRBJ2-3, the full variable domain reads EAGVTQFPSHSVIEKGQTVTLRCDPISGHDNLYWYRRVMGKEIKFLLHFVKESKQDESGMPNNRFLAERTGGTYSTLKVQPAELEDSGVYFCASSPLGGRGRDTQYFGPGTRLTVL.

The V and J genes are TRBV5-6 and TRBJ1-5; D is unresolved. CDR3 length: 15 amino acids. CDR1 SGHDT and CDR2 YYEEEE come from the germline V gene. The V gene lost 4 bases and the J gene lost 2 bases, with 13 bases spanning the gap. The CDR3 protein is CASSHRNEGNQPQHF. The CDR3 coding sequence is TGTGCCAGCAGCCACAGAAACGAGGGCAATCAGCCCCAGCATTTT.

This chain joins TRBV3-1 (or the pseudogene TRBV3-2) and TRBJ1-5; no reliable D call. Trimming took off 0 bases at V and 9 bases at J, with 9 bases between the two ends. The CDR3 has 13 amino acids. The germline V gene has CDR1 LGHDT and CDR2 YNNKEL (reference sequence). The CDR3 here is CASSQEFQVPQHF. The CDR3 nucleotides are TGTGCCAGCAGCCAAGAATTCCAGGTGCCCCAGCATTTT.

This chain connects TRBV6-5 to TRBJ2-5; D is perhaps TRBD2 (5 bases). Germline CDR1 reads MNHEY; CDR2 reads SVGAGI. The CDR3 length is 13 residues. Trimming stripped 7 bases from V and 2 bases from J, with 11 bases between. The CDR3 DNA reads TGTGCCAGCACGGGAACCAATCAAGAGACCCAGTACTTC. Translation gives CASTGTNQETQYF.

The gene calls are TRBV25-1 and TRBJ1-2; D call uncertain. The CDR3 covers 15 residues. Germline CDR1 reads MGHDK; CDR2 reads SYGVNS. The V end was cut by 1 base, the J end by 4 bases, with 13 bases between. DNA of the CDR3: TGTGCCAGCAGTGAATGGATGGGTATAAGCTATGGCTACACCTTC. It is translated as CASSEWMGISYGYTF.